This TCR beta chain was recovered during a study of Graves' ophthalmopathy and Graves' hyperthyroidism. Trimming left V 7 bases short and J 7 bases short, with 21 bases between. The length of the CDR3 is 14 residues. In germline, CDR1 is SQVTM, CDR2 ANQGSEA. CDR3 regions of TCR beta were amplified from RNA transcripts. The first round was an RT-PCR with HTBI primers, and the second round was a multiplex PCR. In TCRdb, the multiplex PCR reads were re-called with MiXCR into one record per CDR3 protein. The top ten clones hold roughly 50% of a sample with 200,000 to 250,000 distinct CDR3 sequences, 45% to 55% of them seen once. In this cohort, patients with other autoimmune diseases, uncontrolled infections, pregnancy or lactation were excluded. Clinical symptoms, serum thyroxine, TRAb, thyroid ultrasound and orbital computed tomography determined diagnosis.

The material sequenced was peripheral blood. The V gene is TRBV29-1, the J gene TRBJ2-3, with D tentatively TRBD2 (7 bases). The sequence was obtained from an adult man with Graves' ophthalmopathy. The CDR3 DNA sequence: TGCAGCGGCACACGGGGGGCTAGGGGAAATACGCAGTATTTT. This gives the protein CSGTRGARGNTQYF.